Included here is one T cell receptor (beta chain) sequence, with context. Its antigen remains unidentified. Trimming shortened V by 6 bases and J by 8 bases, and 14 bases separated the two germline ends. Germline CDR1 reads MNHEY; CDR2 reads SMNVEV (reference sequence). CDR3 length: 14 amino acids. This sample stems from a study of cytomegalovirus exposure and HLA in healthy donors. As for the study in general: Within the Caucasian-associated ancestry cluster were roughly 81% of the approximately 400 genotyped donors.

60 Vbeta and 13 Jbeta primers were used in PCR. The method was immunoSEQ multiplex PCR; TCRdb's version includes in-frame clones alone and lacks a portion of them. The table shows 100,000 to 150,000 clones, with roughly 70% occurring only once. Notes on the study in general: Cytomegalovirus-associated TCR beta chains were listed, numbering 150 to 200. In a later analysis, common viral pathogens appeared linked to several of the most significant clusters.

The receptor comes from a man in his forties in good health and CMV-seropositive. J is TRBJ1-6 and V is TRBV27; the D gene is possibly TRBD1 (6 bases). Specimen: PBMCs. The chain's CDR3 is CASSFRGLDSPLHF. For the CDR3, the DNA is TGTGCCAGCAGCTTTAGGGGGTTGGATTCACCCCTCCACTTT.